Sequencing of this T cell receptor beta chain was carried out in a study of cytomegalovirus exposure and HLA in healthy donors. Findings and limits, study-wide: CMV serostatus was the sole immune exposure data available.

Trimming removed 5 bases at V and 8 bases at J, with 18 bases between. CDR3 size: 14 residues. The germline V gene has CDR1 SEHNR and CDR2 FQNEAQ (reference sequence). This clone occurred once. Its target is unknown. The study ran its PCR with 60 Vbeta and 13 Jbeta primers. Clones were sequenced by immunoSEQ multiplex PCR, and TCRdb holds only the in-frame ones, with some missing. This sample carries about 200,000 clones, approximately 80% of them seen once, and the ten largest clones take approximately 0.098%. Material: PBMCs. This TCR came from a boy between 2 and 15 years old in good health and CMV-seronegative. The J gene is TRBJ1-2, the V gene TRBV7-9, with D possibly being TRBD1 (6 bases). CDR3: CASSPGGPVGGYTF. CDR3 in DNA: TGTGCCAGCAGCCCGGGGGGCCCTGTTGGAGGCTACACCTTC.